This T cell receptor beta chain is drawn from a study of cytomegalovirus exposure and HLA in healthy donors. Method: immunoSEQ multiplex PCR; TCRdb's copy keeps in-frame clones and lacks some. The sample includes some 71,000 clones, about 95% of them seen just once. Per germline, CDR1 SGHAT and CDR2 FQNNGV. The CDR3 spans 13 residues. Trimming stripped 0 bases from V and 7 bases from J, with 7 bases between. Source material: PBMCs. The source is a woman between 18 and 30 years old in good health and CMV-seronegative. This chain joins TRBV11-2 and TRBJ1-5; a weak D match, TRBD1 (5 bases). CDR3 in amino acids: CASSLDRGQPQHF. CDR3 bases: TGTGCCAGCAGCTTAGATCGGGGGCAGCCCCAGCATTTT.